These T cell receptor beta chains were read from a single sample in a study of cytomegalovirus exposure and HLA in healthy donors. Assay: immunoSEQ multiplex PCR; the TCRdb copy retains only in-frame clones and omits some. This repertoire shows roughly 260,000 clones, nearly 90% found once; its top ten account for under 0.4%. Sequencing used PBMCs. These receptors originate from a woman aged 18-29 years in good health and CMV-seronegative. Each CDR3 is given with its conserved first and last residue. The D gene is left open where the match is weak. The size of a clone is reported for some rows only, either as once, few or many, or as a class for expanded clones.

v_gene: TRBV18; d_gene: TRBD1; abundance: -; j_gene: TRBJ2-6; CDR3aa: CASSHDRAGANVLTF; CDR3nt: TGTGCCAGCTCACATGACAGGGCTGGGGCCAACGTCCTGACTTTC
v_gene: TRBV6-6; d_gene: TRBD1; abundance: -; j_gene: TRBJ1-1; CDR3aa: CASRPLGQVGTEAFF; CDR3nt: TGTGCCAGCAGACCCCTGGGACAGGTGGGCACTGAAGCTTTCTTT
v_gene: TRBV7-3; d_gene: TRBD1; abundance: -; j_gene: TRBJ1-6; CDR3aa: CASSSGQGASPLHF; CDR3nt: TGTGCCAGCAGCTCCGGACAGGGGGCCTCACCCCTCCACTTT
v_gene: TRBV11-1; d_gene: TRBD1; abundance: -; j_gene: TRBJ2-7; CDR3aa: CASSSSTGTGVYEQYF; CDR3nt: TGTGCCAGCAGTTCCTCAACCGGGACAGGGGTCTACGAGCAGTACTTC
v_gene: TRBV5-1; d_gene: TRBD1; abundance: -; j_gene: TRBJ2-4; CDR3aa: CASSSGRQGNIQYF; CDR3nt: TGCGCCAGCAGCTCAGGTAGACAGGGCAACATTCAGTACTTC
v_gene: TRBV7-2; d_gene: -; abundance: -; j_gene: TRBJ2-1; CDR3aa: CASSLAREVGNEQFF; CDR3nt: TGTGCCAGCAGCTTAGCCAGGGAGGTGGGGAATGAGCAGTTCTTC
v_gene: TRBV18; d_gene: -; abundance: -; j_gene: TRBJ2-3; CDR3aa: CASSPLRVVSTDTQYF; CDR3nt: TGTGCCAGCTCACCCCTCCGGGTAGTAAGCACAGATACGCAGTATTTT
v_gene: TRBV27; d_gene: TRBD2; abundance: once; j_gene: TRBJ2-1; CDR3aa: CASSAIAGARVGKQFF; CDR3nt: TGTGCCAGCAGTGCTATAGCGGGGGCACGCGTGGGAAAGCAGTTCTTC
v_gene: TRBV7-9; d_gene: TRBD1; abundance: -; j_gene: TRBJ1-2; CDR3aa: CASSLAPGQGYYGYTF; CDR3nt: TGTGCCAGCAGCTTAGCCCCGGGACAGGGATACTATGGCTACACCTTC
v_gene: TRBV27; d_gene: -; abundance: -; j_gene: TRBJ1-6; CDR3aa: CASSLIPSSYNSPLHF; CDR3nt: TGTGCCAGCAGTTTAATCCCGAGCTCCTATAATTCACCCCTCCACTTT
v_gene: TRBV9; d_gene: TRBD1; abundance: -; j_gene: TRBJ2-7; CDR3aa: CASSAEPGTGYEQYF; CDR3nt: TGTGCCAGCAGCGCCGAACCCGGGACAGGGTACGAGCAGTACTTC
v_gene: TRBV28; d_gene: -; abundance: -; j_gene: TRBJ2-2; CDR3aa: CASSPRGRTTGELFF; CDR3nt: TGTGCCAGCAGTCCCAGGGGCAGAACGACCGGGGAGCTGTTTTTT
v_gene: TRBV5-4; d_gene: -; abundance: -; j_gene: TRBJ1-6; CDR3aa: CASSLAFGDNSPLHF; CDR3nt: TGTGCCAGCAGCTTGGCGTTCGGGGATAATTCACCCCTCCACTTT
v_gene: TRBV5-1; d_gene: -; abundance: -; j_gene: TRBJ1-3; CDR3aa: CASSPGLLISGNTIYF; CDR3nt: TGCGCCAGCAGCCCAGGACTCCTCATCTCTGGAAACACCATATATTTT
v_gene: TRBV9; d_gene: TRBD2; abundance: -; j_gene: TRBJ2-6; CDR3aa: CASRDTAGSSGANVLTF; CDR3nt: TGTGCCAGCAGAGACACAGCGGGGAGCTCTGGGGCCAACGTCCTGACTTTC
v_gene: TRBV12-5; d_gene: TRBD1; abundance: once; j_gene: TRBJ2-7; CDR3aa: CASGLLSFDDRGFHEQYF; CDR3nt: TGTGCTAGTGGTTTGTTATCCTTTGACGACAGGGGTTTCCACGAGCAGTACTTC
v_gene: TRBV9; d_gene: -; abundance: -; j_gene: TRBJ1-3; CDR3aa: CASSARVAGDTIYF; CDR3nt: TGTGCCAGCAGCGCAAGGGTAGCCGGGGACACCATATATTTT
v_gene: TRBV19; d_gene: TRBD2; abundance: -; j_gene: TRBJ2-3; CDR3aa: CASSFGLAGTDTQYF; CDR3nt: TGTGCCAGTAGTTTCGGACTAGCGGGCACAGATACGCAGTATTTT
v_gene: TRBV30; d_gene: -; abundance: few; j_gene: TRBJ1-6; CDR3aa: CAWTPGFDSPLHF; CDR3nt: TGTGCCTGGACGCCAGGGTTTGATTCACCCCTCCACTTT
v_gene: TRBV6-7; d_gene: TRBD1; abundance: -; j_gene: TRBJ2-2; CDR3aa: CASRIRDRGTGELFF; CDR3nt: TGTGCCAGCAGAATAAGGGACAGGGGCACCGGGGAGCTGTTTTTT
v_gene: TRBV4-3; d_gene: TRBD1; abundance: -; j_gene: TRBJ2-7; CDR3aa: CASSQIQGAIYEQYF; CDR3nt: TGCGCCAGCAGCCAGATACAGGGGGCAATCTACGAGCAGTACTTC
v_gene: TRBV5-4; d_gene: -; abundance: -; j_gene: TRBJ1-1; CDR3aa: CASSLGRVNTEAFF; CDR3nt: TGTGCCAGCAGCTTGGGACGGGTGAACACTGAAGCTTTCTTT
v_gene: TRBV6-5; d_gene: TRBD1; abundance: -; j_gene: TRBJ1-5; CDR3aa: CASRTGVFSNQPQHF; CDR3nt: TGTGCCAGCAGGACAGGGGTTTTTAGCAATCAGCCCCAGCATTTT
v_gene: TRBV19; d_gene: -; abundance: -; j_gene: TRBJ1-5; CDR3aa: CASSMEGFAQPQHF; CDR3nt: TGTGCCAGTAGTATGGAGGGGTTTGCCCAGCCCCAGCATTTT
v_gene: TRBV7-9; d_gene: TRBD2; abundance: -; j_gene: TRBJ2-5; CDR3aa: CASSERGAPPGTQYF; CDR3nt: TGTGCCAGCAGCGAGCGGGGGGCCCCCCCGGGGACCCAGTACTTC
v_gene: TRBV19; d_gene: -; abundance: -; j_gene: TRBJ1-5; CDR3aa: CASSILGGPSNQPQHF; CDR3nt: TGTGCCAGTAGTATACTTGGGGGCCCGAGCAATCAGCCCCAGCATTTT
v_gene: TRBV28; d_gene: -; abundance: -; j_gene: TRBJ1-5; CDR3aa: CASSLGGRDNQPQHF; CDR3nt: TGTGCCAGCAGTTTAGGCGGCAGGGACAATCAGCCCCAGCATTTT
v_gene: TRBV7-2; d_gene: TRBD2; abundance: -; j_gene: TRBJ2-5; CDR3aa: CASTPGGGEETQYF; CDR3nt: TGTGCCAGCACCCCGGGCGGGGGAGAAGAGACCCAGTACTTC
v_gene: TRBV27; d_gene: TRBD1; abundance: -; j_gene: TRBJ2-3; CDR3aa: CASSLAGGAGTDTQYF; CDR3nt: TGTGCCAGCAGTTTGGCAGGGGGCGCAGGGACAGATACGCAGTATTTT
v_gene: TRBV15; d_gene: -; abundance: -; j_gene: TRBJ1-2; CDR3aa: CATSRGPLRDSYGYTF; CDR3nt: TGTGCCACCAGCAGAGGTCCACTACGGGACTCTTATGGCTACACCTTC
v_gene: TRBV7-3; d_gene: -; abundance: -; j_gene: TRBJ2-6; CDR3aa: CASSYSLSGANVLTF; CDR3nt: TGTGCCAGCAGTTATTCCCTTTCGGGGGCCAACGTCCTGACTTTC
v_gene: TRBV6-5; d_gene: -; abundance: -; j_gene: TRBJ2-7; CDR3aa: CASSYRDLTYEQYF; CDR3nt: TGTGCCAGCAGTTACCGAGACTTAACCTACGAGCAGTACTTC
v_gene: TRBV15; d_gene: TRBD1; abundance: -; j_gene: TRBJ1-1; CDR3aa: CATHGGTENTEAFF; CDR3nt: TGTGCCACACATGGGGGGACAGAGAACACTGAAGCTTTCTTT
v_gene: TRBV29-1; d_gene: TRBD1; abundance: -; j_gene: TRBJ1-3; CDR3aa: CSAGDRFSSGNTIYF; CDR3nt: TGCAGCGCCGGGGACAGGTTCTCGTCGGGAAACACCATATATTTT
v_gene: TRBV6-6; d_gene: TRBD2; abundance: -; j_gene: TRBJ2-5; CDR3aa: CASRSGLGETQYF; CDR3nt: TGTGCCAGCAGATCGGGACTAGGAGAGACCCAGTACTTC
v_gene: TRBV7-6; d_gene: TRBD2; abundance: -; j_gene: TRBJ2-5; CDR3aa: CASSQGLAGGYEKETQYF; CDR3nt: TGTGCCAGCAGCCAAGGACTAGCGGGGGGGTACGAAAAAGAGACCCAGTACTTC
v_gene: TRBV5-4; d_gene: TRBD1; abundance: -; j_gene: TRBJ1-6; CDR3aa: CASSLGGRGSGNSPLHF; CDR3nt: TGTGCCAGCAGCTTGGGGGGCAGGGGGTCTGGGAATTCACCCCTCCACTTT
v_gene: TRBV27; d_gene: TRBD1; abundance: -; j_gene: TRBJ1-2; CDR3aa: CASSFAGGIGGYTF; CDR3nt: TGTGCCAGCAGTTTTGCAGGGGGCATTGGTGGCTACACCTTC
v_gene: TRBV4-1; d_gene: TRBD1; abundance: -; j_gene: TRBJ1-1; CDR3aa: CASSQDDRGSTEAFF; CDR3nt: TGCGCCAGCAGCCAAGATGACAGGGGGTCCACTGAAGCTTTCTTT
v_gene: TRBV5-4; d_gene: TRBD1; abundance: -; j_gene: TRBJ2-1; CDR3aa: CASSFVGTGAYNEQFF; CDR3nt: TGTGCCAGCAGCTTCGTCGGGACAGGGGCATACAATGAGCAGTTCTTC
v_gene: TRBV5-1; d_gene: -; abundance: -; j_gene: TRBJ2-1; CDR3aa: CASRANYNEQFF; CDR3nt: TGCGCCAGCAGGGCCAACTACAATGAGCAGTTCTTC
v_gene: TRBV7-6; d_gene: -; abundance: -; j_gene: TRBJ1-4; CDR3aa: CASSDGLTNEKLFF; CDR3nt: TGTGCCAGCAGCGATGGACTGACTAATGAAAAACTGTTTTTT
v_gene: TRBV18; d_gene: TRBD1; abundance: -; j_gene: TRBJ1-1; CDR3aa: CASSPQTGPEAFF; CDR3nt: TGTGCCAGCTCACCACAGACAGGGCCTGAAGCTTTCTTT
v_gene: TRBV5-4; d_gene: -; abundance: -; j_gene: TRBJ1-6; CDR3aa: CASSLGSQGRNSPLHF; CDR3nt: TGTGCCAGCAGCCTTGGGTCACAGGGCCGGAATTCACCCCTCCACTTT
v_gene: TRBV6-1; d_gene: TRBD1; abundance: -; j_gene: TRBJ1-6; CDR3aa: CASRGQGDSPLHF; CDR3nt: TGTGCCAGCAGAGGACAGGGAGATTCACCCCTCCACTTT
v_gene: TRBV10-2; d_gene: TRBD2; abundance: -; j_gene: TRBJ2-1; CDR3aa: CASSEERGGSYEQFF; CDR3nt: TGCGCCAGCAGTGAGGAGCGGGGGGGCTCGTATGAGCAGTTCTTC
v_gene: TRBV2; d_gene: -; abundance: -; j_gene: TRBJ2-2; CDR3aa: CASSVPEPSLNTGELFF; CDR3nt: TGTGCCAGCAGTGTTCCAGAACCCTCGTTAAACACCGGGGAGCTGTTTTTT
v_gene: TRBV6-1; d_gene: -; abundance: -; j_gene: TRBJ1-5; CDR3aa: CASSEGGRGGFWTAEPQHF; CDR3nt: TGTGCCAGCAGTGAAGGGGGCAGGGGAGGGTTCTGGACGGCGGAGCCCCAGCATTTT
v_gene: TRBV5-1; d_gene: TRBD1; abundance: -; j_gene: TRBJ1-6; CDR3aa: CASSLGGTVNSPLHF; CDR3nt: TGCGCCAGCAGCTTGGGCGGGACAGTAAATTCACCCCTCCACTTT
v_gene: TRBV19; d_gene: -; abundance: -; j_gene: TRBJ1-1; CDR3aa: CATEQGDDTEAFF; CDR3nt: TGTGCCACCGAACAGGGCGACGACACTGAAGCTTTCTTT